This T cell receptor beta chain was identified during a study of blood T cell repertoires in COVID-19. On the study more broadly: The analysed material was cDNA or gDNA that came from T cells, B-cell-depleted T cells, or PBMCs.

Source study methods: Reference gene primers were amplified, and this amplification served to estimate nucleated cell counts. Measured with immunoSEQ multiplex PCR; TCRdb has only the in-frame clones, and not every one. D and trimming come from the DNA, and the V and J calls and clone size come from that table. The sample yields around 190,000 clones, 88% seen once. Trimming cost V 4 bases and J 6 bases, with 19 bases left between them. This CDR3 is built from 15 residues. The germline gives CDR1 MNHEY, CDR2 SVGAGI. This TCR was sampled from a man younger than 35 with active or convalescent COVID-19. The rearrangement links TRBV6-5 to TRBJ2-7; a weak D match, TRBD2 (5 bases). Material: peripheral blood. The CDR3 coding sequence is TGTGCCAGCAGTTCTTCCCCAGCGTCGAGGGTCGAGCAGTACTTC. Encoded protein: CASSSSPASRVEQYF.